This TCR beta chain was found in a study of identical twins. Findings and limits, study-wide: For out-of-frame alpha sequences shared by twins, low generation probability was in excess. Reduced insertions were recorded for abundant cord blood beta clonotypes, with no such pattern in memory repertoires.

TCRdb reprocessed the 5' RACE reads with MiXCR, giving one entry per CDR3 protein. Among 690,000 or so distinct CDR3 sequences listed, around 8.3% were seen once. There are 15 residues in the CDR3. CDR1 is LGHDT and CDR2 is YNNKEL in the germline V gene (reference sequence). The germline V and J ends were trimmed by 1 base and 4 bases, with 14 bases remaining between them. With regard to this clonotype: What it recognizes is unknown.

This same sample was also taken into another study, of yellow fever vaccine responses in identical twins.

The rearrangement uses TRBV3-1 and TRBJ2-7; possible D gene TRBD1, 7 bases. The receptor comes from a woman between 18 and 29 years old in good health. Sequences were obtained from PBMCs. The CDR3 here is CASSQVQGGWYEQYF. The CDR3 nucleotides are TGTGCCAGCAGCCAAGTCCAGGGGGGCTGGTACGAGCAGTACTTC.